This entry describes one T cell receptor (beta chain). No antigen is known for it. The input lacks base qualities; no much larger clone sits a single base away. Whole blood was collected in K2EDTA tubes by collaborating institutions according to the institutions' own protocols. For TCRbeta analysis, collaborators shipped samples as frozen whole blood, isolated PBMCs, or DNA extracted from either of those sample types. TCRbeta CDR3 regions were amplified from genomic DNA by means of the immunoSEQ Assay, a bias-controlled multiplex PCR. The authors' analysis ran thus. The number of nucleated cells in each sample was estimated by amplification of reference gene primers within the assay. Sequence reads were collapsed and filtered to measure the absolute abundance of every unique TCRbeta CDR3 rearrangement. For each sample, productive Simpson clonality was calculated as the square root of Simpson's diversity index over productive rearrangements. Imported from immuneACCESS, the table was reduced by TCRdb to in-frame sequences with V and J called. These copies leave out some clones; in studies compared against another copy, an unresolved V gene accounts for under half, and the cause of the remainder is not known. The DNA gave D and trimming, while V, J and clone size come from that table. In this sample the table shows about 300,000 clones, around 87% of which occur a single time. Jointly, the top ten make up about 1.2% of the sample.

The sample originates from a study of blood T cell repertoires in COVID-19 (dated by TCRdb to about 2020). Some background on the complete study: Samples covering the acute and convalescent phases of COVID-19 were provided by collaborators in the United States, Italy and Spain. The material from the prospective study consisted of cDNA or gDNA derived from T cells, B-cell-depleted T cells, or PBMCs. Deeply sampled blood TCRbeta repertoires from subjects exposed to, actively infected with, or recovered from COVID-19 were included in the dataset. The repertoires were released in a freely available public database meant as a resource for research on the immune response to SARS-CoV-2. The samples were drawn from two sources: the first 160 participants of the ongoing ImmuneRACE study, and 950 to 1,500 subjects contributed by 6 global collaborators. Sample metadata almost always included a de-identified subject ID, COVID-19 status, age in years and sex. Where available, HLA class I and class II types were taken from metadata supplied by the sample provider and were not determined by assay-based typing. Here is what the overall study found, with its caveats: How much clinical and demographic metadata was included differed by source and by participant, and the metadata was provided uncurated.

The germline V gene (reference sequence) provides CDR1 LGHDT and CDR2 YNNKEL. Clipping removes 5 bases from V and 5 bases from J, with 5 as the unmatched junction base count. The CDR3 measures 14 amino acids from cysteine to phenylalanine. The read is trimmed to its CDR3 DNA, 42 bases read in frame from base 1. Sequenced: peripheral blood. The receptor was derived from a man between 65 and 79 years old with acute or convalescent COVID-19. The V and J segments used are TRBV3-1 (or the pseudogene TRBV3-2) and TRBJ2-1; the central 8 bases match TRBD2. The CDR3 region has the sequence CASSGLAGNNEQFF. The nucleotide sequence reads as follows: TGTGCCAGCAGCGGGCTAGCGGGCAACAATGAGCAGTTCTTC.